This T cell receptor (beta chain) was captured in a study of control samples from healthy donors and cancer patients. Germline V lookup: CDR1 SGHTA, CDR2 FQGTGA. The CDR3 spans 14 residues. Trimming removed 3 bases from V and 7 bases from J, with 10 bases in between. The repertoire was sequenced with immunoSEQ multiplex PCR; TCRdb's copy has only in-frame clones and lacks some. The data show 99,000 or so clones, roughly 80% seen once. The origin of this receptor is a woman aged 45-65 years in good health. Sample: blood. V usage is TRBV7-3 and J usage is TRBJ1-6; a weak D match, TRBD1 (5 bases). The CDR3 spells CASSLGVDNSPLHF. CDR3 bases: TGTGCCAGCAGCTTGGGGGTTGACAATTCACCCCTCCACTTT.